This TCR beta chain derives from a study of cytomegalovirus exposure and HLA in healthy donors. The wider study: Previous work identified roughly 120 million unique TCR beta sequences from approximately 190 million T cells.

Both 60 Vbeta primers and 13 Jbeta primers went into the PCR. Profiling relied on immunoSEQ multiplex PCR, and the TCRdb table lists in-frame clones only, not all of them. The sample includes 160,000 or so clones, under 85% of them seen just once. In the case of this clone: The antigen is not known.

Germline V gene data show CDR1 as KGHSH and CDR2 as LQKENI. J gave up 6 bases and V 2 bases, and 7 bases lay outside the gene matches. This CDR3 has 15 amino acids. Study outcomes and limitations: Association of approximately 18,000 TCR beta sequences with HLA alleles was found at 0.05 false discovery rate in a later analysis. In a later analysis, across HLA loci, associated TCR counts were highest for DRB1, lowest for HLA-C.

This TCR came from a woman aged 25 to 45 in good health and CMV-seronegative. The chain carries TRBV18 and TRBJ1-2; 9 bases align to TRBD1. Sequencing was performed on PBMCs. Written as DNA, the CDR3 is TGTGCCAGCTCACCAGTCGGACAGGGGATTGATGGCTACACCTTC. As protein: CASSPVGQGIDGYTF.